Detailed here is one T cell receptor beta chain. This sample was included in a study of long-term antiretroviral therapy in people with HIV. The V gene's germline CDR1 is MNHEY and CDR2 SMNVEV (reference sequence). V was clipped by 5 bases and J by 3 bases; unmatched bases: 9. The CDR3 has 15 amino acids. They ran version v3.0 of the immunoSEQ assay at survey level. The repertoire was sequenced with immunoSEQ multiplex PCR; TCRdb's copy has only in-frame clones and lacks some. The table lists some 22,000 clones, roughly 87% of them singletons. The rearrangement links TRBV27 to TRBJ1-1, with 7 bases that match TRBD1. This clonotype was obtained from a middle-aged man with HIV. The material sequenced was unsorted PBMCs, taken 0.4 years after starting antiretroviral therapy. CDR3 sequence reads: CASSVRGSGDTEAFF. CDR3 DNA sequence: TGTGCCAGCAGTGTCAGGGGGTCAGGAGACACTGAAGCTTTCTTT.